This T cell receptor (beta chain) was captured by sequencing in a study of blood T cell repertoires in COVID-19. Study-level background: Acute-phase and convalescent COVID-19 samples originated in the United States, Italy and Spain. T cells, B-cell-depleted T cells, or PBMCs provided the cDNA or gDNA that served as material.

Here immunoSEQ multiplex PCR was the method, and the copy in TCRdb shows in-frame clones only, minus some. The sample holds about 200,000 clones, more than 75% seen once. V lost 4 bases and J lost 5; bases outside the gene matches: 10. CDR3 length equals 16 residues. Germline lookup yields CDR1 SGHRS and CDR2 YFSETQ. The receptor comes from a man aged 40-50 years with active or convalescent COVID-19. The genes are TRBV5-1 and TRBJ2-5; 11 nucleotides line up with TRBD1. Sequencing used peripheral blood. The CDR3 protein is CASSGWTGGPQETQYF. The CDR3 DNA sequence: TGCGCCAGCAGCGGTTGGACAGGGGGCCCGCAGGAGACCCAGTACTTC.